The 5 T cell receptor beta chains reported below all come from one sample, sequenced in a study of sequential checkpoint blockade in melanoma. The method was immunoSEQ multiplex PCR; TCRdb's version includes in-frame clones alone and lacks a portion of them. The table has 15,000 to 20,000 clones, about two thirds seen once. As to treatment: randomized to nivolumab then ipilimumab (arm A) or the reverse (arm B). This sample comprised CD8+ T cells sorted from blood (inferred from file names), obtained from a patient given nivolumab and ipilimumab in sequence. These TCRs come from a human donor with melanoma.

The rearrangement links TRBV28 to TRBJ1-5; no firm D call. Germline V lookup: CDR1 MDHEN, CDR2 SYDVKM. The CDR3 runs to 14 residues. Trimming took 5 bases from V and 7 from J, leaving 15 bases between them. The CDR3 DNA reads as TGTGCCAGCAGTAATCGAGTCGGGGTCCAGCCCCAGCATTTT. Protein sequence: CASSNRVGVQPQHF.

CDR3 in DNA: TGCGCCAGCAGCGAGGGACAAGTGGAGACCCAGTACTTC. This gives the protein CASSEGQVETQYF. This chain links TRBV5-1 with TRBJ2-5, with D possibly TRBD1 on 6 matching bases. Trimming stripped 4 bases from V and 5 bases from J, with 12 bases between. The CDR3 totals 13 residues. Germline V gives CDR1 SGHRS, CDR2 YFSETQ.

The chain recombines TRBV5-1 with TRBJ2-7, with D possibly matching TRBD2 (7 bases). Germline loops: CDR1 SGHRS, CDR2 YFSETQ. Trimming took 4 bases from V and 1 from J, leaving 15 bases between them. The CDR3 has 15 amino acids. CDR3 sequence: CASSGGASGSYEQYF. The CDR3 nucleotides read TGCGCCAGCAGCGGGGGGGCTAGCGGATCCTACGAGCAGTACTTC.

A single count supports this clone. The chain has TRBV28 and TRBJ2-7; 8 bases map to TRBD1. V trimming: 5 bases; J trimming: 2 bases; junction bases outside the gene matches: 8. Per germline, CDR1 MDHEN and CDR2 SYDVKM. This CDR3 region has 15 residues. The CDR3 sequence: CASSRRQGIAYEQYF. The DNA for the CDR3 is TGTGCCAGCAGTAGAAGACAGGGGATCGCCTACGAGCAGTACTTC.

The chain links TRBV14 to TRBJ1-1; 7 bases agree with TRBD1. V was clipped by 6 bases and J by 3 bases; unmatched bases: 4. This CDR3 comprises 13 residues. The germline gives CDR1 SGHDN, CDR2 FVKESK. CDR3 nucleotide sequence: TGTGCCAGCAGAACGCAGGGGGACACTGAAGCTTTCTTT. It encodes CASRTQGDTEAFF.